These T cell receptor beta chains were read from a single sample in a study of shared clonotypes between healthy human individuals. TCRdb's table, derived via immunoSEQ multiplex PCR, lists solely in-frame clones and lacks some. The data hold about 1,800,000 clones, with about 95% observed a single time. Sequenced material: naive CD8+ T cells sorted from blood. The source of these receptors is a man between 18 and 35 years old in good health. Each CDR3 is given with its conserved first and last residue. Each record gives: CDR3 length, D gene, J gene, V gene, CDR3 DNA, CDR3 protein. D genes are given only for firm matches.

length: 11; D: .; J: TRBJ2-7; V: TRBV2; DNA: TGTGCCAGCAGTTGGGCCTACGAGCAGTACTTC; CDR3: CASSWAYEQYF
length: 15; D: .; J: TRBJ1-4; V: TRBV13; DNA: TGTGCCAGCAGCTTAGGTCCTCCGCGGGATGAAAAACTGTTTTTT; CDR3: CASSLGPPRDEKLFF
length: 15; D: .; J: TRBJ2-5; V: TRBV4-1; DNA: TGCGCCAGCAGCCAGCGACTAGGTACCCCGGAGACCCAGTACTTC; CDR3: CASSQRLGTPETQYF
length: 12; D: .; J: TRBJ2-3; V: TRBV5-6; DNA: TGTGCCAGCAGCCCCTCGGGGGATACGCAGTATTTT; CDR3: CASSPSGDTQYF
length: 14; D: .; J: TRBJ1-5; V: TRBV5-4; DNA: TGTGCCAGCAGCTTTTTTGGTAGCAATCAGCCCCAGCATTTT; CDR3: CASSFFGSNQPQHF
length: 14; D: .; J: TRBJ2-2; V: TRBV19; DNA: TGTGCCAGTAGGCCCGGGGCGGGCACCGGGGAGCTGTTTTTT; CDR3: CASRPGAGTGELFF
length: 12; D: .; J: TRBJ1-3; V: TRBV15; DNA: TGTGCCACCAGCGATTCGGGAAACACCATATATTTT; CDR3: CATSDSGNTIYF
length: 15; D: .; J: TRBJ2-1; V: TRBV28; DNA: TGTGCCAGCAGCTCGGACAGGGAGGGGGACAATGAGCAGTTCTTC; CDR3: CASSSDREGDNEQFF
length: 14; D: .; J: TRBJ1-1; V: TRBV15; DNA: TGTGCCACCAGCCTACGGACTAGGGAGACTGAAGCTTTCTTT; CDR3: CATSLRTRETEAFF
length: 16; D: .; J: TRBJ2-1; V: TRBV2; DNA: TGTGCCATCCTGTCCGTGGGTCCCCACATATACAATGAGCAGTTCTTC; CDR3: CAILSVGPHIYNEQFF
length: 14; D: .; J: TRBJ1-1; V: TRBV10-3; DNA: TGTGCCATCAGTCGCCAGGAATGGAACACTGAAGCTTTCTTT; CDR3: CAISRQEWNTEAFF
length: 18; D: TRBD2; J: TRBJ2-3; V: TRBV4-1; DNA: TGCGCCAGCAGCCAAGGGCTAGCGGGGCTACCTCCGGGAGATACGCAGTATTTT; CDR3: CASSQGLAGLPPGDTQYF
length: 15; D: TRBD2; J: TRBJ2-3; V: TRBV18; DNA: TGTGCCAGCTCGGGCGGGGGGCCGGAGACAGATACGCAGTATTTT; CDR3: CASSGGGPETDTQYF
length: 14; D: .; J: TRBJ1-4; V: TRBV7-9; DNA: TGTGCCAGCGAGGATGGGACCTCTGGGGAAAAACTGTTTTTT; CDR3: CASEDGTSGEKLFF
length: 13; D: .; J: TRBJ1-1; V: TRBV5-1; DNA: TGCGCCAGCAGCTTGGTAAATACGGAAGAAGCTTTCTTT; CDR3: CASSLVNTEEAFF
length: 14; D: .; J: TRBJ2-2; V: TRBV30; DNA: TGTGCCTGGATAAGCCAGGGTGACACCGGGGAGCTGTTTTTT; CDR3: CAWISQGDTGELFF
length: 13; D: .; J: TRBJ2-4; V: TRBV30; DNA: TGTGCCTGGGATACAGGGTTGCGGGACATTCAGTACTTC; CDR3: CAWDTGLRDIQYF
length: 15; D: TRBD2; J: TRBJ2-5; V: TRBV27; DNA: TGTGCCAGCAGTCAAATAGCGGGGAGACAAGAGACCCAGTACTTC; CDR3: CASSQIAGRQETQYF
length: 19; D: .; J: TRBJ1-3; V: TRBV6-1; DNA: TGTGCCAGCAGTGGCCTCATTGGAGAAAGGGCAAGCTCTGGAAACACCATATATTTT; CDR3: CASSGLIGERASSGNTIYF
length: 13; D: TRBD1; J: TRBJ2-7; V: TRBV30; DNA: TGTGCCTGGAGCTCCGGGACAGGGTACGAGCAGTACTTC; CDR3: CAWSSGTGYEQYF
length: 15; D: .; J: TRBJ2-2; V: TRBV28; DNA: TGTGCCAGCAGTTTCTTGCGGGAGAACACCGGGGAGCTGTTTTTT; CDR3: CASSFLRENTGELFF
length: 14; D: .; J: TRBJ2-7; V: TRBV11-2; DNA: TGTGCCAGCAGCCAGGGACTTCCGAGCGGCGAGCAGTACTTC; CDR3: CASSQGLPSGEQYF